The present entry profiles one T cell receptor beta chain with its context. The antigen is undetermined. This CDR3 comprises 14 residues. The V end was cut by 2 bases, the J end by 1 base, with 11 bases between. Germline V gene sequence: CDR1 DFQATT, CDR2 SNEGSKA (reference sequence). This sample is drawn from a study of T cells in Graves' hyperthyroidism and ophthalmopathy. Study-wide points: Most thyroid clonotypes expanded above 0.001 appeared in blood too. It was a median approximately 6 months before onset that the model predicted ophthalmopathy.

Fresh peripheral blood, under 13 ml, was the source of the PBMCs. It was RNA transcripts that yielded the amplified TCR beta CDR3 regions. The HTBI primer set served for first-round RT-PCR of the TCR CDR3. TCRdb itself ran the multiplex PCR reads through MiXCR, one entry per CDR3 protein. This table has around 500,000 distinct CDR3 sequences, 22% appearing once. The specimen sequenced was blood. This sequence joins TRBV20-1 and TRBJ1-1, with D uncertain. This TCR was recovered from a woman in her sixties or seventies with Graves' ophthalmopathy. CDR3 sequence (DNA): TGCAGTGCTAGAAGAGAAGGGAGGAACACTGAAGCTTTCTTT. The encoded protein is CSARREGRNTEAFF.